One and the same sample provided the 8 T cell receptor beta chains below, sequenced in a study of cytomegalovirus exposure and HLA in healthy donors. It was with 60 Vbeta and 13 Jbeta primers that the PCR ran. The protocol was immunoSEQ multiplex PCR, while the TCRdb copy is restricted to in-frame clones and leaves out a portion. The sample has about 200,000 clones, and its top ten clones hold 0.74%. The specimen sequenced was PBMCs. All receptors derive from a boy younger than 18 in good health and CMV-seronegative.

The chain is built from TRBV28 and TRBJ2-1, with D perhaps matching TRBD1 (6 bases). V was clipped by 4 bases and J by 8 bases, with 9 bases between them. Germline CDR1 MDHEN, CDR2 SYDVKM. This CDR3 has 12 residues. Here the CDR3 DNA reads TGTGCCAGCAGTTCCAGGGGTGATGAGCAGTTCTTC. Translation: CASSSRGDEQFF.

The chain links TRBV6-6 to TRBJ2-7; TRBD1 matches at 10 bases. From germline, CDR1 is MNHNY and CDR2 SVGAGI (reference sequence). With 5 bases clipped from V and 5 bases from J, the junction kept 9 bases outside the gene matches. CDR3 length: 15 amino acids. The CDR3 DNA reads as TGTGCCAGCAGTACCGCCGGGACAGGGGTCAACGAGCAGTACTTC. This codes for CASSTAGTGVNEQYF.

The chain is built from TRBV18 and TRBJ1-3; the D gene is possibly TRBD1 (5 bases). The V and J ends lost 1 base and 4 bases respectively, with 11 bases between them. Germline V CDR1 and CDR2: KGHSH, LQKENI. The CDR3 loop spans 15 amino acids. The chain's CDR3 is CASSPQGPDGNTIYF. CDR3 coding DNA: TGTGCCAGCTCACCACAGGGGCCCGACGGAAACACCATATATTTT.

A word on this clone: The conserved phenylalanine or tryptophan is not found at the CDR3 terminus, so this likely reflects a read error. The rearrangement joins TRBV6-5 to TRBJ2-7; D remains unclear. With 5 bases removed from V and 2 bases from J, the gap between germline ends came to 16 bases. CDR3 length: 15 amino acids. CDR1 MNHEY and CDR2 SVGAGI come from the germline V gene. The CDR3 DNA follows: TGTGCCAGCAGTCACAGTCTTCCAGATCCCTACGAGCAGTACCTC. Translated: CASSHSLPDPYEQYL.

V usage is TRBV28 and J usage is TRBJ2-7, with D possibly being TRBD1 (6 bases). This CDR3 region has 17 residues. Germline V lookup: CDR1 MDHEN, CDR2 SYDVKM. V lost 3 bases, J lost 0 bases, and 18 bases lay in between. This chain's CDR3 is CASSFGSWTAPSYEQYF. Written as DNA, the CDR3 is TGTGCCAGCAGTTTCGGCAGCTGGACAGCACCCTCCTACGAGCAGTACTTC.

The V gene is TRBV10-2, the J gene TRBJ1-2; maybe TRBD1 (6 bases). V lost 8 bases and J 4 bases, leaving 14 bases between the germline ends. The CDR3 runs 13 residues. Germline V CDR1 and CDR2: WSHSY, SAAADI. The CDR3 sequence: CASRGGFGYGYTF. Here the CDR3 DNA reads TGCGCCAGCCGAGGGGGTTTTGGCTATGGCTACACCTTC.

This chain connects TRBV7-9 to TRBJ1-2; D call uncertain. V was shortened by 3 bases and J by 7 bases, with 9 bases between the two germline ends. This CDR3 contains 12 residues. Looked up from germline, CDR1 is SEHNR and CDR2 is FQNEAQ (reference sequence). The CDR3 coding sequence is TGTGCCAGCAGCTTCGGTGTGTCTGGCTACACCTTC. Its protein product is CASSFGVSGYTF. The variable domain in full, with the rest retrieved from reference TRBV7-9 and TRBJ1-2, is DTGVSQNPRHKITKRGQNVTFRCDPISEHNRLYWYRQTLGQGPEFLTYFQNEAQLEKSRLLSDRFSAERPKGSFSTLEIQRTEQGDSAMYLCASSFGVSGYTFGSGTRLTVV.

V and J are TRBV11-2 and TRBJ1-3, with D perhaps TRBD1 (5 bases). The germline gives CDR1 SGHAT, CDR2 FQNNGV. V was shortened by 5 bases and J by 1 base, with 12 bases between the two germline ends. This CDR3 comprises 15 residues. The CDR3 protein is CASSQAYRSGNTIYF. CDR3 DNA: TGTGCCAGCAGCCAAGCCTACAGGTCTGGAAACACCATATATTTT. The entire variable domain, with the rest obtained from reference TRBV11-2 and TRBJ1-3, is as follows: EAGVAQSPRYKIIEKRQSVAFWCNPISGHATLYWYQQILGQGPKLLIQFQNNGVVDDSQLPKDRFSAERLKGVDSTLKIQPAKLEDSAVYLCASSQAYRSGNTIYFGEGSWLTVV.